These 20 T cell receptor beta chains were sequenced from one sample in a study of T cell changes during pregnancy in multiple sclerosis. Sequenced by immunoSEQ multiplex PCR; TCRdb stores in-frame clones only, minus some. The sample includes approximately 16,000 clones, roughly four fifths seen only once; the top ten take about 17%. The sample in question was CD8+ T cells from peripheral blood mononuclear cells, obtained after pregnancy. The receptor source for this set is a female donor in good health, enrolled as a control in a pregnancy study.

The J gene is TRBJ2-7, the V gene TRBV7-3, with unresolved D. The CDR3 runs to 13 residues. Germline V gene lookup returns CDR1 SGHTA and CDR2 FQGTGA. V dropped 4 bases and J dropped 7 bases, with 14 bases sitting between them. CDR3 protein: CASSSGLHGEQYF. The CDR3 DNA reads TGTGCCAGCAGCTCCGGTCTTCACGGGGAGCAGTACTTC.

The chain links TRBV6-1 to TRBJ2-3, with 9 bases that match TRBD2. The J segment lost 1 base and the V segment lost 1 base, leaving 0 bases of the junction unmatched. Per the germline V gene, CDR1 is MNHNS and CDR2 is SASEGT. This CDR3 spans 15 amino acids. The CDR3 sequence: CASSEVAGGTDTQYF. The CDR3 DNA reads TGTGCCAGCAGTGAAGTAGCGGGGGGCACAGATACGCAGTATTTT.

The chain links TRBV12-5 to TRBJ1-1; maybe TRBD1 (5 bases). The V gene lost 6 bases and the J gene lost 5 bases, with 7 bases spanning the gap. Germline V CDR1 and CDR2: LGHNT, FRNRAP. CDR3 size: 11 residues. CDR3: CASGRGTEAFF. The CDR3 DNA sequence: TGTGCTAGTGGCCGGGGGACTGAAGCTTTCTTT.

The V call is TRBV28, the J call TRBJ1-3; 9 bases match TRBD1. The length of the CDR3 is 17 residues. The germline V gene encodes CDR1 MDHEN and CDR2 SYDVKM. J gave up 4 bases and V 6 bases, and 13 bases lay outside the gene matches. In nucleotides, the CDR3 is TGTGCCAGCAGCAAAACAGGGGGCGTCGATGTCGGAAACACCATATATTTT. Translation gives CASSKTGGVDVGNTIYF.

The chain uses TRBV27 and TRBJ2-7; D is unclear. The CDR3 has 14 residues. The V end was cut by 4 bases, the J end by 0 bases, with 10 bases between. Germline assignment: CDR1 MNHEY and CDR2 SMNVEV (reference sequence). CDR3 in DNA: TGTGCCAGCAGTTCCTCTAGGAGCTCCTACGAGCAGTACTTC. It encodes CASSSSRSSYEQYF.

The sample holds one count of this clone. The chain recombines TRBV9 with TRBJ2-3; D remains ambiguous. V dropped 4 bases and J dropped 10 bases, with 7 bases sitting between them. Germline V CDR1 and CDR2: SGDLS, YYNGEE. The CDR3 runs 10 residues. The CDR3 sequence: CASSSSPQYF. The CDR3 coding sequence is TGTGCCAGCAGCTCCAGTCCGCAGTATTTT. The complete variable domain, with remaining parts taken from reference TRBV9 and TRBJ2-3, reads DSGVTQTPKHLITATGQRVTLRCSPRSGDLSVYWYQQSLDQGLQFLIQYYNGEERAKGNILERFSAQQFPDLHSELNLSSLELGDSALYFCASSSSPQYFGPGTRLTVL.

This clone appeared once. V gene TRBV28 combines with J gene TRBJ2-5, with TRBD1 matching 7 bases. The tail of the sequence fits TRBJ2-7 better, so the J call may be wrong. This CDR3 has 15 amino acids. Germline-derived CDR1 and CDR2 are MDHEN and SYDVKM. CDR3 loop: CASSKTGDNFYEQYF. CDR3 nucleotides: TGTGCCAGCAGTAAAACAGGGGATAACTTTTACGAGCAGTACTTC.

J is TRBJ2-2 and V is TRBV4-1; 9 bases match TRBD2. With 1 base clipped from V and 4 bases from J, the junction kept 7 bases outside the gene matches. CDR1 MGHRA and CDR2 YSYEKL come from the germline V gene. The CDR3 runs to 17 residues. The CDR3 sequence: CASSQALAGGLTGELFF. The CDR3 nucleotides read TGCGCCAGCAGCCAAGCACTTGCGGGAGGGCTCACCGGGGAGCTGTTTTTT.

V usage is TRBV14 and J usage is TRBJ2-7; 12 bases line up with TRBD1. The CDR3 extends over 15 amino acids. The junction had 8 bases not matched to a gene; V was cut back by 5 bases and J by 6 bases. Germline V gene lookup returns CDR1 SGHDN and CDR2 FVKESK. CDR3 residues: CASSYSGTGGSEQYF. The CDR3, as DNA: TGTGCCAGCAGCTATTCCGGGACAGGGGGCTCCGAGCAGTACTTC.

This clone was seen once. The V call is TRBV5-1, the J call TRBJ2-3, with 8 bases aligning to TRBD2. The V and J ends lost 0 bases and 6 bases, in that order; junction bases with no gene match: 9. Germline-derived CDR1 and CDR2 are SGHRS and YFSETQ. CDR3 length: 16 amino acids. The CDR3, as DNA: TGCGCCAGCAGCTTGGTGGCAGGCCGGGGGGGGGATACGCAGTATTTT. Its protein product is CASSLVAGRGGDTQYF.

The rearrangement links TRBV5-6 to TRBJ2-5; 8 nucleotides agree with TRBD2. With 0 bases clipped from V and 0 bases from J, the junction kept 4 bases outside the gene matches. Germline CDR1 reads SGHDT; CDR2 reads YYEEEE. The CDR3 covers 16 residues. As DNA, the CDR3 is TGTGCCAGCAGCTTGGGGAGCGGGGGCTACCAAGAGACCCAGTACTTC. It encodes CASSLGSGGYQETQYF.

With respect to this clone: The junction departs from germline at one end; a sequencing error may be responsible. The sample has other DNA sequences that encode this CDR3 too. The V and J genes are TRBV4-2 and TRBJ2-3; TRBD2 matches 10 bases. The length of the CDR3 is 16 residues. Germline V gene sequence: CDR1 LGHNA, CDR2 YNFKEQ. CDR3: CASSQEAASGGDTQYF. The CDR3, as DNA: TGTGCCAGCAGCCAGGAGGCTGCTAGCGGGGGAGATACGCAGTACTTT.

This clone appeared a few times. The rearrangement uses TRBV9 and TRBJ2-6, with 8 bases fitting TRBD1. Germline-derived CDR1 and CDR2 are SGDLS and YYNGEE. The V and J ends lost 0 bases and 2 bases, in that order; junction bases with no gene match: 4. The CDR3 is made up of 17 amino acids. The CDR3 spells CASSVADRAAGANVLTF. The CDR3, as DNA: TGTGCCAGCAGCGTAGCGGACAGGGCAGCTGGGGCCAACGTCCTGACTTTC. The full variable domain, with the rest looked up from reference TRBV9 and TRBJ2-6, is DSGVTQTPKHLITATGQRVTLRCSPRSGDLSVYWYQQSLDQGLQFLIQYYNGEERAKGNILERFSAQQFPDLHSELNLSSLELGDSALYFCASSVADRAAGANVLTFGAGSRLTVL.

This sequence joins TRBV19 and TRBJ1-1; D not resolved. Germline V gives CDR1 LNHDA, CDR2 SQIVND (reference sequence). The CDR3 is 13 amino acids. V gave up 8 bases and J gave up 3 bases, with 13 bases separating them. In nucleotides, the CDR3 is TGTGCCAGTCTCGCATCCGGGTACACTGAAGCTTTCTTT. Amino acids: CASLASGYTEAFF. The whole variable domain, filled in from reference TRBV19 and TRBJ1-1, reads DGGITQSPKYLFRKEGQNVTLSCEQNLNHDAMYWYRQDPGQGLRLIYYSQIVNDFQKGDIAEGYSVSREKKESFPLTVTSAQKNPTAFYLCASLASGYTEAFFGQGTRLTVV.

The chain has TRBV6-4 and TRBJ2-2; 9 nucleotides align to TRBD2. CDR1 and CDR2 (germline): MRHNA, SNTAGT. Trimming at V came to 0 bases and at J to 8 bases, leaving 7 bases not matched to a gene. This CDR3 region has 16 residues. CDR3 nucleotide sequence: TGTGCCAGCAGTGACTCTGCGGGGGGGCCAGGAGGGGAGCTGTTTTTT. Translation: CASSDSAGGPGGELFF.

This clone was observed a few times. The chain has TRBV6-1 and TRBJ1-6, with 9 nucleotides matching TRBD1. CDR3 length: 15 amino acids. CDR1 MNHNS and CDR2 SASEGT come from the germline V gene. V was clipped by 0 bases and J by 7 bases; unmatched bases: 1. The CDR3 protein is CASSEATGGNSPLHF. The DNA for the CDR3 is TGTGCCAGCAGTGAAGCAACAGGGGGCAATTCACCCCTCCACTTT.

As DNA, the CDR3 is TGTGCCATCCAGGGGGCGGGAGGAAACACCATATATTTT. Translating it yields CAIQGAGGNTIYF. The chain couples TRBV10-3 to TRBJ1-3, with 8 bases that match TRBD1. CDR3 length equals 13 residues. Germline CDR1 reads ENHRY; CDR2 reads SYGVKD. The junction had 4 bases not matched to a gene; V was cut back by 8 bases and J by 4 bases.

In this sample, this clone turned up once. The V gene is TRBV4-1, the J gene TRBJ2-7, with 7 bases that match TRBD1. CDR1 MGHRA and CDR2 YSYEKL come from the germline V gene. The CDR3 covers 14 residues. After removal of 4 bases from V and 2 bases from J, the junction contained 5 bases not matched to a gene. The CDR3 region has the DNA TGCGCCAGCAGCCCACAGGGGATAGCCTACGAGCAGTACTTC. Translating gives CASSPQGIAYEQYF.

This clone was detected ten times or more. V is TRBV30 and J is TRBJ2-6; D remains ambiguous. The germline V and J ends were trimmed by 0 bases and 0 bases, with 6 bases remaining between them. Germline values: CDR1 GTSNPN, CDR2 SVGIG (reference sequence). The length of the CDR3 is 15 residues. The CDR3 DNA sequence: TGTGCCTGGAGTGTAGAGCCCTCTGGGGCCAACGTCCTGACTTTC. The encoded protein is CAWSVEPSGANVLTF. The full variable domain, in which reference TRBV30 and TRBJ2-6 provide the parts outside the CDR3, is SQTIHQWPATLVQPVGSPLSLECTVEGTSNPNLYWYRQAAGRGLQLLFYSVGIGQISSEVPQNLSASRPQDRQFILSSKKLLLSDSGFYLCAWSVEPSGANVLTFGAGSRLTVL.

The chain is built from TRBV7-9 and TRBJ1-1; D not certain. Trimming cost V 0 bases and J 0 bases, with 20 bases left between them. Germline CDR1 reads SEHNR; CDR2 reads FQNEAQ (reference sequence). The CDR3 totals 19 residues. The DNA of the CDR3 is TGTGCCAGCAGCTTAGCCGGCTTGGGCCCAGAATTCTTGAACACTGAAGCTTTCTTT. This codes for CASSLAGLGPEFLNTEAFF.